The clone carrying this TCR beta chain is a singleton in its sample. Assay: immunoSEQ multiplex PCR; the TCRdb copy retains only in-frame clones and omits some. Here the sample spans roughly 71,000 clones, approximately 87% being singletons. The record originates from a study of blood T cell repertoires in COVID-19. This CDR3 contains 15 residues. Germline CDR1 and CDR2: KGHSH and LQKENI. With 6 bases clipped from V and 3 bases from J, the junction kept 10 bases outside the gene matches. The material sequenced was peripheral blood. V is TRBV18 and J is TRBJ2-7, with 8 bases identical to TRBD1. This sequence originates from a woman older than 75 with acute or convalescent COVID-19. The CDR3: CASSPSGQENYEQYF. In nucleotides, the CDR3 is TGTGCCAGCTCCCCCTCGGGACAGGAGAACTACGAGCAGTACTTC.